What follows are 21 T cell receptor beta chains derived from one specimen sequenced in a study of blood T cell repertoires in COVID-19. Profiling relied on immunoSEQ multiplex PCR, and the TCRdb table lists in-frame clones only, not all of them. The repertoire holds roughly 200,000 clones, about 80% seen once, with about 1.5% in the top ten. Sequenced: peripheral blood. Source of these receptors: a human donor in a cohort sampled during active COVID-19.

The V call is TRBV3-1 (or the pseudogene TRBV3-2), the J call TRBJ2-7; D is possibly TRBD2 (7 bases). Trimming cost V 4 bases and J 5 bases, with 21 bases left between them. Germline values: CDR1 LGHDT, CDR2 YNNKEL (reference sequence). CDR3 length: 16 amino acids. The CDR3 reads CASSRGRGGGLDEQYF. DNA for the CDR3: TGTGCCAGCAGCCGAGGAAGAGGGGGGGGCCTCGACGAGCAGTACTTC.

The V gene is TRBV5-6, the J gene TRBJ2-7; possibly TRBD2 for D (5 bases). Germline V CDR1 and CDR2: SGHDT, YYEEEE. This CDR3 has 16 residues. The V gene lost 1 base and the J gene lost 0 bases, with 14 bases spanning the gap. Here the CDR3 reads CASSLWVAAGSYEQYF. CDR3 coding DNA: TGTGCCAGCAGCTTGTGGGTCGCGGCGGGCTCCTACGAGCAGTACTTC.

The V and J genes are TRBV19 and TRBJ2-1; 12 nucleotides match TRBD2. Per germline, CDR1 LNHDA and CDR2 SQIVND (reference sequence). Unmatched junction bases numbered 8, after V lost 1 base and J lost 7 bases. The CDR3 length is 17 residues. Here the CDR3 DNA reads TGTGCCAGTAGTATAGGGACCACTAGCGGGAGGCGTAATGAGCAGTTCTTC. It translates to CASSIGTTSGRRNEQFF.

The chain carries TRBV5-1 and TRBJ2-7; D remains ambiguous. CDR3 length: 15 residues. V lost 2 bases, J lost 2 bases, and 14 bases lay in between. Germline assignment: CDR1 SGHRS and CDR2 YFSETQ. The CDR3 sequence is CASSFDIQAPYEQYF. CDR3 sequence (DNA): TGCGCCAGCAGCTTTGACATTCAGGCGCCCTACGAGCAGTACTTC.

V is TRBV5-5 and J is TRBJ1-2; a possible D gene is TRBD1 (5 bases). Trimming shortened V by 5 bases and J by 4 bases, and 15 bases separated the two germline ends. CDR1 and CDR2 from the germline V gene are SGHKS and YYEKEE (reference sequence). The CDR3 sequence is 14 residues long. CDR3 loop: CASSRGDAFYGYTF. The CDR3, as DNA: TGTGCCAGCAGTCGGGGGGACGCTTTCTATGGCTACACCTTC.

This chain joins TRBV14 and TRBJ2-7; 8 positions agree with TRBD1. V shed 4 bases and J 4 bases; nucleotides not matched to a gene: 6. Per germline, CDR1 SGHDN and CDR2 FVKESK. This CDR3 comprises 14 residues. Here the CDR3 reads CASSLGQGTYEQYF. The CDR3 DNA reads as TGTGCCAGCAGCCTCGGACAGGGAACGTACGAGCAGTACTTC.

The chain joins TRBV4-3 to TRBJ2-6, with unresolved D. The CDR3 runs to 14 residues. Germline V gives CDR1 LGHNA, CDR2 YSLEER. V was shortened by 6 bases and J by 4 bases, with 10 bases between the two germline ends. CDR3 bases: TGCGCCAGCAGTAACGAGAGAGGGGCCAACGTCCTGACTTTC. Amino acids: CASSNERGANVLTF.

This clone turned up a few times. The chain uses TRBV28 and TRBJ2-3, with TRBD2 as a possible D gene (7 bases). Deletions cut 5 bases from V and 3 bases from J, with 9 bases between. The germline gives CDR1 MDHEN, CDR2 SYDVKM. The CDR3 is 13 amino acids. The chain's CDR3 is CASSRGGTDTQYF. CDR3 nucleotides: TGTGCCAGCAGTAGGGGGGGGACAGATACGCAGTATTTT.

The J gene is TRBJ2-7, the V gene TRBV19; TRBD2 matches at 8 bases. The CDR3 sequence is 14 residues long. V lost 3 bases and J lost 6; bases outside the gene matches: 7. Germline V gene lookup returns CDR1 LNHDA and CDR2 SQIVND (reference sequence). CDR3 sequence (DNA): TGTGCCAGTAGTATGGGAAGAACTAGCGGCGAGCAGTACTTC. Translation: CASSMGRTSGEQYF.

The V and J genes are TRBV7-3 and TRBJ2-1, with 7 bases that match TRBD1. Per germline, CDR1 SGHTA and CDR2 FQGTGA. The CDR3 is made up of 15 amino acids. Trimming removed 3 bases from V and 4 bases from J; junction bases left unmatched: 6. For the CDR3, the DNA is TGTGCCAGCAGCTTCCGGGACAGTTCGTACAATGAGCAGTTCTTC. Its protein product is CASSFRDSSYNEQFF. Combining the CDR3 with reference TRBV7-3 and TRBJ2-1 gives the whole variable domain GAGVSQTPSNKVTEKGKYVELRCDPISGHTALYWYRQSLGQGPEFLIYFQGTGAADDSGLPNDRFFAVRPEGSVSTLKIQRTERGDSAVYLCASSFRDSSYNEQFFGPGTRLTVL.

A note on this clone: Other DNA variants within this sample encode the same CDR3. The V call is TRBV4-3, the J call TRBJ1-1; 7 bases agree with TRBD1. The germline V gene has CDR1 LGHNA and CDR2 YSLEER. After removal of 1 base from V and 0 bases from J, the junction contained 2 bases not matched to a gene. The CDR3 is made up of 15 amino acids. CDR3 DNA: TGCGCCAGCAGCCAAGGACAGGGCTTGAACACTGAAGCTTTCTTT. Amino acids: CASSQGQGLNTEAFF.

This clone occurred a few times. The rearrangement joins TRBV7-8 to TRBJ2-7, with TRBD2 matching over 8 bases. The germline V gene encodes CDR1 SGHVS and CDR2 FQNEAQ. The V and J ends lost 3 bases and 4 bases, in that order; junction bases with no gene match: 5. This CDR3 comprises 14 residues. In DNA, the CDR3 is TGTGCCAGCAGCTTCCCCGGGACTAGTTACGAGCAGTACTTC. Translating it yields CASSFPGTSYEQYF.

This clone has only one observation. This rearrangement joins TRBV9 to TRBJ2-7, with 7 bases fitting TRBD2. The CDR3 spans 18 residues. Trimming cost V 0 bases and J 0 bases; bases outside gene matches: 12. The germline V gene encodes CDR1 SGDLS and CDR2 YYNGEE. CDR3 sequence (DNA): TGTGCCAGCAGCGTAGGGTGGGGAAGCGGGATCAACTCCTACGAGCAGTACTTC. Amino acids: CASSVGWGSGINSYEQYF.

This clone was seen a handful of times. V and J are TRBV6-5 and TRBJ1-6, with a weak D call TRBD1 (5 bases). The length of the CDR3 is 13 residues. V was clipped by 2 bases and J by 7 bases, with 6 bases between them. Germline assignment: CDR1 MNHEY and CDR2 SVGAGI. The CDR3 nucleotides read TGTGCCAGCAGTTACAGGGGAAATTCACCCCTCCACTTT. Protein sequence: CASSYRGNSPLHF.

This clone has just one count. DNA of the CDR3: TGTGCCAGCAGCCAAGCTAGGAGGTTGCTGTTTTTT. Protein: CASSQARRLLFF. The rearrangement uses TRBV3-1 (or the pseudogene TRBV3-2) and TRBJ1-4; D gene uncertain. This CDR3 contains 12 residues. Per the germline V gene, CDR1 is LGHDT and CDR2 is YNNKEL (reference sequence). Between the trimmed V and J ends, which lost 1 base and 14 bases, there was a span of 11 bases.

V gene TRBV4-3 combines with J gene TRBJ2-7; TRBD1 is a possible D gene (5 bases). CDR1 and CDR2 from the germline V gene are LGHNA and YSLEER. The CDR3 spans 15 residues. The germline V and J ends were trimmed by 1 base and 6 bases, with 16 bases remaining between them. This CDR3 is CASSQAVDNLSEQYF. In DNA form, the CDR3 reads TGCGCCAGCAGCCAAGCGGTGGACAACCTGAGCGAGCAGTACTTC.

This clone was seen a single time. DNA of the CDR3: TGTGCCAGCAGCTCAACACCATCCTACGAGCAGTACTTC. It specifies CASSSTPSYEQYF. The J gene is TRBJ2-7, the V gene TRBV5-6, with D unclear. V was shortened by 3 bases and J by 1 base, with 8 bases between the two germline ends. Germline CDR1 SGHDT, CDR2 YYEEEE. CDR3 length: 13 residues. The variable domain in full, completed from reference TRBV5-6 and TRBJ2-7, reads DAGVTQSPTHLIKTRGQQVTLRCSPKSGHDTVSWYQQALGQGPQFIFQYYEEEERQRGNFPDRFSGHQFPNYSSELNVNALLLGDSALYLCASSSTPSYEQYFGPGTRLTVT.

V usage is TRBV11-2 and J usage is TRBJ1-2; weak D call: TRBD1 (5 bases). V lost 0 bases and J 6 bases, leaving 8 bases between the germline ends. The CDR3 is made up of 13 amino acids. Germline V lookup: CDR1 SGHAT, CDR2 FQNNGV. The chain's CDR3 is CASSLDRVNGYTF. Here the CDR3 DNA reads TGTGCCAGCAGCTTAGACAGGGTCAATGGCTACACCTTC.

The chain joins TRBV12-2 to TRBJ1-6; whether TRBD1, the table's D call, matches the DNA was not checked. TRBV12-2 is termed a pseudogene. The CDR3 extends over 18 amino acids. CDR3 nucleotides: TGTGCAAGTCGCTTAGTGAGGACAGAGAGGGTCAAGGATTCACCCCTCCACTTT. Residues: CASRLVRTERVKDSPLHF.

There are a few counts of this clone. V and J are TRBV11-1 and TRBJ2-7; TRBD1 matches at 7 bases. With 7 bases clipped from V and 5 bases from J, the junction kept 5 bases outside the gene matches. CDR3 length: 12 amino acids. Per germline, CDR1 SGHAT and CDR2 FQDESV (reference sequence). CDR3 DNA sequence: TGTGCCAGCACGACAGGGTCTAACGAGCAGTACTTC. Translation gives CASTTGSNEQYF.

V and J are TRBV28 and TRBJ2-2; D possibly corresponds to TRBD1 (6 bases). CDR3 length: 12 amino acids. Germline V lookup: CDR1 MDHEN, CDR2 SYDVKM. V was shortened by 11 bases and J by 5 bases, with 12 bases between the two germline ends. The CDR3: CASYRETGELFF. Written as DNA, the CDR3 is TGTGCCTCCTACAGGGAAACCGGGGAGCTGTTTTTT.